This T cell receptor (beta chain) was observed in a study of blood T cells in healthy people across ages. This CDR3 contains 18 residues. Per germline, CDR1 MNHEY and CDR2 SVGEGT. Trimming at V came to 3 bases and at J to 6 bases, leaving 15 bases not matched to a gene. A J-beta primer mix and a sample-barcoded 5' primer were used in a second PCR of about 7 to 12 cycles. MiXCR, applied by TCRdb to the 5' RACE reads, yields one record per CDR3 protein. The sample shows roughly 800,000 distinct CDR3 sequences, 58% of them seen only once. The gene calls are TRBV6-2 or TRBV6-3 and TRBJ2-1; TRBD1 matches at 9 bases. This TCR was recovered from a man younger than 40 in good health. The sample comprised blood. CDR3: CASSYNPLNRGRSNEQFF. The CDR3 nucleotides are TGTGCCAGCAGTTATAACCCCCTGAACAGGGGGCGCAGCAATGAGCAGTTCTTC.